The clone carrying this T cell receptor (beta chain) was seen only a few times. V lost 5 bases and J lost 2, with 16 bases in between. CDR1 and CDR2 (germline): SGHVS, FQNEAQ. CDR3 length: 15 residues. This sample is part of a study of T-cell memory formation after mild COVID-19. Study details: TCR clusters showed largely donor specificity.

With constant-segment primers, 5'RACE yielded cDNA libraries of TCR alpha and TCR beta that carried sample barcodes and UMIs. In TCRdb, the 5' RACE reads were re-called with MiXCR into one record per CDR3 protein. The repertoire holds around 530,000 distinct CDR3 sequences, with 20% to 25% as singletons. The sample taken for sequencing was PBMCs or a T cell subset sorted from them (not recorded which). The TCR was taken from an adult woman who had mild COVID-19 (a few samples of this study predate the infection). Cell type and time point are not known. The chain combines TRBV7-8 with TRBJ2-7; D gene unclear. The CDR3 DNA sequence: TGTGCCAGCAGCCACACCCCGGACGGAACCTACGAGCAGTACTTC. Encoded protein: CASSHTPDGTYEQYF.